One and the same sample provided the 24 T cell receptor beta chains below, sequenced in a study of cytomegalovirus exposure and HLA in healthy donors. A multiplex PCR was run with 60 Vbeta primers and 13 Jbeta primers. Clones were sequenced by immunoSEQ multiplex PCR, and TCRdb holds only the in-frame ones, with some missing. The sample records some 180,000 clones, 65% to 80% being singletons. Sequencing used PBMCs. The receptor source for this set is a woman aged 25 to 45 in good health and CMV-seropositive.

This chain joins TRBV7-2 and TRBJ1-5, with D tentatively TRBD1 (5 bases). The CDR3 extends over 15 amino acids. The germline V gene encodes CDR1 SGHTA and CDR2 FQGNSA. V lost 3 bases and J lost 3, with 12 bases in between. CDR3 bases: TGTGCCAGCAGCTTCATAGCAGGGTTCAATCAGCCCCAGCATTTT. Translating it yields CASSFIAGFNQPQHF. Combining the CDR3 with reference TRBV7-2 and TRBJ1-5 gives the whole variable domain GAGVSQSPSNKVTEKGKDVELRCDPISGHTALYWYRQSLGQGLEFLIYFQGNSAPDKSGLPSDRFSAERTGGSVSTLTIQRTQQEDSAVYLCASSFIAGFNQPQHFGDGTRLSIL.

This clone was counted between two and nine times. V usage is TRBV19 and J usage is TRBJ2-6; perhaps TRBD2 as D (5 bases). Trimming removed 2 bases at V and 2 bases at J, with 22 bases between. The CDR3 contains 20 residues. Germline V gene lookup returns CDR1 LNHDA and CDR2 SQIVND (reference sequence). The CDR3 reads CASSISRGIREFAGANVLTF. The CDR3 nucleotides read TGTGCCAGTAGTATAAGCAGAGGGATTAGGGAATTCGCTGGGGCCAACGTCCTGACTTTC.

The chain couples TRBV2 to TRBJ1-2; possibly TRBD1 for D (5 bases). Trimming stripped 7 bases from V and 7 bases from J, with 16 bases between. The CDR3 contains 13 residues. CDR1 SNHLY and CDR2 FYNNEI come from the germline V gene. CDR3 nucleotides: TGTGCCAGCAAGATAGACGGGGGGACTGGCTACACCTTC. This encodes CASKIDGGTGYTF.

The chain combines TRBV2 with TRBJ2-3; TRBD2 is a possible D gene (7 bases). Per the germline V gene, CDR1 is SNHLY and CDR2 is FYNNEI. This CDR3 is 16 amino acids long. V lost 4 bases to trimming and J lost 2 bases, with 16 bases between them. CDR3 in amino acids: CASSVRAGALTDTQYF. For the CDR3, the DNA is TGTGCCAGCAGTGTTAGGGCGGGGGCCCTCACAGATACGCAGTATTTT.

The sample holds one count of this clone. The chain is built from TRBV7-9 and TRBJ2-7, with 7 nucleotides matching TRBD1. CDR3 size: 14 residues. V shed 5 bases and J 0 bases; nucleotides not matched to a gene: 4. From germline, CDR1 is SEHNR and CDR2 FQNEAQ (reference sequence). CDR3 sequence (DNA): TGTGCCAGCAGCAAACAGGGGACCTCCTACGAGCAGTACTTC. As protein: CASSKQGTSYEQYF. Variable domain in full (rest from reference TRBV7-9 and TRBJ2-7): DTGVSQNPRHKITKRGQNVTFRCDPISEHNRLYWYRQTLGQGPEFLTYFQNEAQLEKSRLLSDRFSAERPKGSFSTLEIQRTEQGDSAMYLCASSKQGTSYEQYFGPGTRLTVT.

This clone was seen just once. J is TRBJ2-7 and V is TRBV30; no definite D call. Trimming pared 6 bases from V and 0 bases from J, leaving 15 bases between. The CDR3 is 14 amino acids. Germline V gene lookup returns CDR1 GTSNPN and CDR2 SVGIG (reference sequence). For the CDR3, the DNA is TGTGCCTGCCAAACCCAACTTGGCTCCTACGAGCAGTACTTC. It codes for CACQTQLGSYEQYF.

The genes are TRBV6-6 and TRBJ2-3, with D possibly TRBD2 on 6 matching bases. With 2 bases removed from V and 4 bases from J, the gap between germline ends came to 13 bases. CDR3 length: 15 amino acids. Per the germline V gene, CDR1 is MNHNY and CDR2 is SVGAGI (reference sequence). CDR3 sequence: CASSYPLGGSDTQYF. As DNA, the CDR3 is TGTGCCAGCAGTTACCCCTTGGGGGGTTCAGATACGCAGTATTTT.

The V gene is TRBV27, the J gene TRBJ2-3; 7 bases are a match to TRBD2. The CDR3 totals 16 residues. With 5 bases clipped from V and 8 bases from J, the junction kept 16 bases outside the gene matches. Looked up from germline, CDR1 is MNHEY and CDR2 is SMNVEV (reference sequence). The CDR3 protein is CASSPWGGNDLGTQYF. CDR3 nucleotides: TGTGCCAGCAGTCCCTGGGGGGGGAATGATCTCGGTACGCAGTATTTT.

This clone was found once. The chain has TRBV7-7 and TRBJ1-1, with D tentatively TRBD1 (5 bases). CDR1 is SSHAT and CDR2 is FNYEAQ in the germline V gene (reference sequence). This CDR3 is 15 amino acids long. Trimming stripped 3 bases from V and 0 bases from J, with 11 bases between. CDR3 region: CASSFLIGVNTEAFF. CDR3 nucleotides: TGTGCCAGCAGCTTCCTTATAGGGGTGAACACTGAAGCTTTCTTT.

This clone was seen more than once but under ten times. Here the CDR3 reads CASSGTGGRNIQYF. The CDR3, as DNA: TGCGCCAGCAGCGGAACAGGGGGCAGAAACATTCAGTACTTC. The rearrangement links TRBV5-1 to TRBJ2-4; 9 positions match TRBD1. The CDR3 length is 14 residues. The J segment lost 6 bases and the V segment lost 4 bases, leaving 5 bases of the junction unmatched. The germline gives CDR1 SGHRS, CDR2 YFSETQ.

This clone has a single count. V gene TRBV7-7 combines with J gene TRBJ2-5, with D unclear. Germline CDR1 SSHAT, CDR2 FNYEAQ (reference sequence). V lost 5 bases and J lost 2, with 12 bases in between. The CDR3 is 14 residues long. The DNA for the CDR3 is TGTGCCAGCAGCCTGCAGGCAGGTCAAGAGACCCAGTACTTC. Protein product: CASSLQAGQETQYF.

The CDR3 DNA follows: TGTGCCAGCAGTGCTGGCTCTCCCTCTGGGGCCAACGTCCTGACTTTC. Protein sequence: CASSAGSPSGANVLTF. The chain uses TRBV6-4 and TRBJ2-6, with D hard to call. Trimming took off 4 bases at V and 0 bases at J, with 10 bases between the two ends. Germline loops: CDR1 MRHNA, CDR2 SNTAGT. The CDR3 consists of 16 residues.

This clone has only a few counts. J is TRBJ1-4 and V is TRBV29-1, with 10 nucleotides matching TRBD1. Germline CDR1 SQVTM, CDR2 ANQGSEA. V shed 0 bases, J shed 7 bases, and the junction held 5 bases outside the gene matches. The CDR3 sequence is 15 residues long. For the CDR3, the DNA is TGCAGCGTTGAAGATTGGGACAGGGGAACTGAAAAACTGTTTTTT. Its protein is CSVEDWDRGTEKLFF.

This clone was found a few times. The chain's CDR3 is CASSQPGQGSGELFF. The CDR3 region has the DNA TGTGCCAGCAGCCAACCTGGACAGGGGAGCGGGGAGCTGTTTTTT. The gene calls are TRBV4-2 and TRBJ2-2; TRBD1 matches at 9 bases. V shed 2 bases, J shed 7 bases, and the junction held 5 bases outside the gene matches. There are 15 residues in the CDR3. Germline V lookup: CDR1 LGHNA, CDR2 YNFKEQ.

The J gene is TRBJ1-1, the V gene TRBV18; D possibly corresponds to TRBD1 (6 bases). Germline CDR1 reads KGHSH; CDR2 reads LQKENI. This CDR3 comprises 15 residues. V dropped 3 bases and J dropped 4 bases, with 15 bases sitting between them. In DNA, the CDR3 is TGTGCCAGCTCACCCATGACAGGTCGGGGCACTGAAGCTTTCTTT. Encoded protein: CASSPMTGRGTEAFF.

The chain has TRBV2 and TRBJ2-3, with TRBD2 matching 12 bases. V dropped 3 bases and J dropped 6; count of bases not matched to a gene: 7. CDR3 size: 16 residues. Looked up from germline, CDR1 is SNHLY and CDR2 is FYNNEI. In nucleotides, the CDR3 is TGTGCCAGCAGTGAGGGTCTAGCGGGGGGGTTTGATACGCAGTATTTT. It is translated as CASSEGLAGGFDTQYF.

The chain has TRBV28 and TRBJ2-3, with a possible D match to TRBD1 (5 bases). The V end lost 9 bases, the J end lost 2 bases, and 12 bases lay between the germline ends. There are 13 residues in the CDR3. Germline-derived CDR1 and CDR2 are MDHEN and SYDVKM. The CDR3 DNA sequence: TGTGCCAGGGAAGGGGAACCCACAGATACGCAGTATTTT. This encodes CAREGEPTDTQYF.

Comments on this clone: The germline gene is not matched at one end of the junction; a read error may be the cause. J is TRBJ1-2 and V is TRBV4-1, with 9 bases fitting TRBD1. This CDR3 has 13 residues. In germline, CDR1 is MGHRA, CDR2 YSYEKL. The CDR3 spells CASSQDRRDRVAF. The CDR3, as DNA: TGCGCCAGCAGCCAAGATAGAAGGGACAGGGTGGCCTTC.

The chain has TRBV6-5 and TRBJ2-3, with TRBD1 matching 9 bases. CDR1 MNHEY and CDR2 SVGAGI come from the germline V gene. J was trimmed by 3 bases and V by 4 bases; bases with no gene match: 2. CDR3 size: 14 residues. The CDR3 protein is CASSWTGETDTQYF. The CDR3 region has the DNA TGTGCCAGCAGTTGGACAGGGGAGACAGATACGCAGTATTTT.

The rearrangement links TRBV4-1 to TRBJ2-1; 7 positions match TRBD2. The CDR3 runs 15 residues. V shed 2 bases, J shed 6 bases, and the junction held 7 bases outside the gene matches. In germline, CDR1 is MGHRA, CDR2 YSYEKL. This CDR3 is CASSQSWGGGNEQFF. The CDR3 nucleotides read TGCGCCAGCAGCCAATCGTGGGGGGGTGGCAATGAGCAGTTCTTC.

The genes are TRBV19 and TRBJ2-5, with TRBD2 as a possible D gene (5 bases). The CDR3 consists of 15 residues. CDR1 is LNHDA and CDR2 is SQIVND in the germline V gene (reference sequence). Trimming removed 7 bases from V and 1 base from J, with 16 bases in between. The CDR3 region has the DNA TGTGCCAGTAAGGATGTTCGGGGTTTCCAAGAGACCCAGTACTTC. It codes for CASKDVRGFQETQYF.

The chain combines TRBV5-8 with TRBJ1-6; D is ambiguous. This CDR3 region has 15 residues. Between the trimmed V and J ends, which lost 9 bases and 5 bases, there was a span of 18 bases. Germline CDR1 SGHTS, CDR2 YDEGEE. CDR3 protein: CANPGDGIDNSPLHF. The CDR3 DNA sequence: TGTGCCAACCCGGGAGACGGTATCGATAATTCACCCCTCCACTTT.

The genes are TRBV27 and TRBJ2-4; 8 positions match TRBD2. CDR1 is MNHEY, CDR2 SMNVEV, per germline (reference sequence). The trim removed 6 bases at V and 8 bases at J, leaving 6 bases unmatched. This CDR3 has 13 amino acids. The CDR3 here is CASRLSSGDIQYF. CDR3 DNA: TGTGCCAGCAGACTCAGTAGCGGGGACATTCAGTACTTC.

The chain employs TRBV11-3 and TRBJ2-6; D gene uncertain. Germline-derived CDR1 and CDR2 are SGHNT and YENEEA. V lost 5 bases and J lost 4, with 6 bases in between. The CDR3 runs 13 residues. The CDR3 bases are TGTGCCAGCAGCGATAGAGGGGCCAACGTCCTGACTTTC. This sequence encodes CASSDRGANVLTF.